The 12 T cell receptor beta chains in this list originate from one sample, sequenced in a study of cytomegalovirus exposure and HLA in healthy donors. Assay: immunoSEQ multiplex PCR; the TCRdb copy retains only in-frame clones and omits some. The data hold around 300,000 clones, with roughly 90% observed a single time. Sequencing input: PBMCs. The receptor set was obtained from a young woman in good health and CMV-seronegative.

The CDR3 coding sequence is TGTGCCAGCAGCCACAGGGGGCGCAGCTCTGAAGCTTTCTTT. Amino acids: CASSHRGRSSEAFF. The rearrangement joins TRBV14 to TRBJ1-1; 8 nucleotides match TRBD1. This CDR3 spans 14 amino acids. Trimming at V came to 3 bases and at J to 6 bases, leaving 6 bases not matched to a gene. Germline assignment: CDR1 SGHDN and CDR2 FVKESK.

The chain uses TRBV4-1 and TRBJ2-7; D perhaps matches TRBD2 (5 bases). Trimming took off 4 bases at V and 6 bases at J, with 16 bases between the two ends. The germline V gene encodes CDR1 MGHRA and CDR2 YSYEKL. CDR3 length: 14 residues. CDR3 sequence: CASSLSLNEGEQYF. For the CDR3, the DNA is TGCGCCAGCAGCCTGAGCCTTAACGAGGGCGAGCAGTACTTC.

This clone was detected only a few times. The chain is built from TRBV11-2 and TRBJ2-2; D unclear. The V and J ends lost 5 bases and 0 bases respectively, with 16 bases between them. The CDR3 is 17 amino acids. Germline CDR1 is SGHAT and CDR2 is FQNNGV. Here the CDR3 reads CASSPDEVATNTGELFF. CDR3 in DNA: TGTGCCAGCAGCCCTGACGAGGTGGCAACGAACACCGGGGAGCTGTTTTTT.

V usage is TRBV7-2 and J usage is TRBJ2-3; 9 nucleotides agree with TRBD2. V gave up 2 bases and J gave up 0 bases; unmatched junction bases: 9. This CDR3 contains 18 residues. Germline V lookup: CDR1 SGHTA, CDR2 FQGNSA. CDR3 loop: CASSLRGRVKISTDTQYF. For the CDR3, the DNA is TGTGCCAGCAGCTTACGCGGGAGGGTAAAAATTAGCACAGATACGCAGTATTTT.

The DNA of the CDR3 is TGTGCCAGCAGTTACGGGCCGGGACAGGGAGGTGGCTACACCTTC. Amino acid sequence: CASSYGPGQGGGYTF. This chain connects TRBV6-5 to TRBJ1-2; TRBD1 matches at 9 bases. In germline, CDR1 is MNHEY, CDR2 SVGAGI. This CDR3 region has 15 residues. V trimming: 2 bases; J trimming: 7 bases; junction bases outside the gene matches: 8.

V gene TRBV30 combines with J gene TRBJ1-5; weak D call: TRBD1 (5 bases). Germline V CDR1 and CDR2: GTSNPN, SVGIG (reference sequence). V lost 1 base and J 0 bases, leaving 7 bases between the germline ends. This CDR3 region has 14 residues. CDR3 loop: CAWSGGYSNQPQHF. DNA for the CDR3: TGTGCCTGGAGTGGGGGCTATAGCAATCAGCCCCAGCATTTT.

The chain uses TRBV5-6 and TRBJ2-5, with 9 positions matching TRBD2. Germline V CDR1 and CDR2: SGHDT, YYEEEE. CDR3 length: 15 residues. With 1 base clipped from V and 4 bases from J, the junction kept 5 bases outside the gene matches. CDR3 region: CASSLRLAGTETQYF. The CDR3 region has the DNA TGTGCCAGCAGCTTGAGGCTAGCGGGGACAGAGACCCAGTACTTC.

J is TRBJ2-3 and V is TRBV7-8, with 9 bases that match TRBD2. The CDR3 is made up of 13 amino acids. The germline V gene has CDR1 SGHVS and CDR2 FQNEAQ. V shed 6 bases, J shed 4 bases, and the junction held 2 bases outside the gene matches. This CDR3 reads CASRIAGADTQYF. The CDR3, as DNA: TGTGCCAGCAGGATAGCGGGAGCAGATACGCAGTATTTT.

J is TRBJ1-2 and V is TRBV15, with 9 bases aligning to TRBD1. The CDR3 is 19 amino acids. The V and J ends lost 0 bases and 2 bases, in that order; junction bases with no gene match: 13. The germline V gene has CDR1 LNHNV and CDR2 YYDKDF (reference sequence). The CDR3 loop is CATSREQGARRPTNYGYTF. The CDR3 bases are TGTGCCACCAGCAGAGAACAGGGGGCGCGTCGGCCGACCAACTATGGCTACACCTTC.

CDR3 nucleotide sequence: TGTGCCAGCAGCGCGGACAGGGCTGTGTCCGGGGAGCTGTTTTTT. This translates into CASSADRAVSGELFF. The rearrangement joins TRBV7-2 to TRBJ2-2, with TRBD1 matching over 8 bases. Germline V gene lookup returns CDR1 SGHTA and CDR2 FQGNSA. J lost 6 bases, V lost 5 bases, and 8 bases had no gene match. CDR3 size: 15 residues. The full variable domain, completed using reference TRBV7-2 and TRBJ2-2, is GAGVSQSPSNKVTEKGKDVELRCDPISGHTALYWYRQSLGQGLEFLIYFQGNSAPDKSGLPSDRFSAERTGGSVSTLTIQRTQQEDSAVYLCASSADRAVSGELFFGEGSRLTVL.

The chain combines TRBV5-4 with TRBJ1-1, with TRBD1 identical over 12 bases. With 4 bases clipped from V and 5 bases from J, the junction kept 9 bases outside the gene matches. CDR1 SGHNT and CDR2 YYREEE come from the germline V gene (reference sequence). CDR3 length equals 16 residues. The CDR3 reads CASSEGQGALGTEAFF. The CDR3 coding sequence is TGTGCCAGCAGCGAGGGACAGGGGGCCTTGGGGACTGAAGCTTTCTTT.

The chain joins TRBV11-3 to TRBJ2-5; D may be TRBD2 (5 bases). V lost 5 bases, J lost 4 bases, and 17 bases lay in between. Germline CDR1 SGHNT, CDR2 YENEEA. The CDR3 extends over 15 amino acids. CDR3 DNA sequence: TGTGCCAGCAGCCCTACCGGGAACCCCACAGAGACCCAGTACTTC. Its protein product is CASSPTGNPTETQYF.